This T cell receptor (beta chain) was retrieved from a study of shared clonotypes between healthy human individuals. Notes on the study in general: The study generally estimated greater richness for naive than memory subsets.

Every subset had its genomic DNA shared out evenly among several immunoSEQ plates. Measured with immunoSEQ multiplex PCR; TCRdb has only the in-frame clones, and not every one. The table records 2.3 million or so clones, more than 85% of them present only once. With regard to this clone: Its antigen is unknown.

The V end lost 1 base, the J end lost 1 base, and 10 bases lay between the germline ends. Germline V gene lookup returns CDR1 SGHTA and CDR2 FQGTGA. The CDR3 consists of 15 residues. Sequenced input: naive CD4+ T cells from PBMCs. Subset in this sample: CD45RA+ positively selected. This TCR came from a man between 18 and 29 years old in good health. Some clones in this sample may be carry-over from other donors' samples. The chain carries TRBV7-3 and TRBJ1-1; no definite D call. CDR3 DNA: TGTGCCAGCAGCTTAAATGGAGGCACGAACACTGAAGCTTTCTTT. Translation: CASSLNGGTNTEAFF. Full variable domain (remainder filled in from reference TRBV7-3 and TRBJ1-1): GAGVSQTPSNKVTEKGKYVELRCDPISGHTALYWYRQSLGQGPEFLIYFQGTGAADDSGLPNDRFFAVRPEGSVSTLKIQRTERGDSAVYLCASSLNGGTNTEAFFGQGTRLTVV.